This T cell receptor (beta chain) was recovered during a study of cytomegalovirus exposure and HLA in healthy donors. Study-wide points: Researchers reportedly found TCR beta sequences accurately predicted most subjects' HLA-A and HLA-B alleles. In vitro checks showed that three CMV-associated chains really do target CMV antigens. Association of a missense DCLRE1C variant with TCR beta V- and J-gene trimming was reported in a later analysis. TCR beta chains numbering 150 to 200 were designated cytomegalovirus-associated.

Primers for the PCR totalled 60 Vbeta and 13 Jbeta. Repertoires were generated with immunoSEQ multiplex PCR, while TCRdb's copy carries only in-frame clones and drops some. The table records 100,000 to 150,000 clones, 82% of them present only once. The V gene's germline CDR1 is SGHTA and CDR2 FQGNSA. Trimming removed 2 bases from V and 5 bases from J, with 15 bases in between. The CDR3 length is 16 residues. Notes on this clone: What it binds is not known.

V gene TRBV7-2 combines with J gene TRBJ1-4; D call uncertain. The receptor comes from a male donor in good health and CMV-seropositive. What was sequenced was PBMCs. Written as DNA, the CDR3 is TGTGCCAGCAGCTTAAGGCTCTCCGGGAGAAATGAAAAACTGTTTTTT. Encoded protein: CASSLRLSGRNEKLFF.